One and the same sample provided the 32 T cell receptor beta chains below, sequenced in a study of shared clonotypes between healthy human individuals. Clones were sequenced by immunoSEQ multiplex PCR, and TCRdb holds only the in-frame ones, with some missing. The sample comprises 2,500,000 or so clones, 80% to 95% of which are singletons, and 0.37% rests with the top ten. The sequencing sample was made of naive CD4+ T cells from PBMCs. The subset was: CD45RA+ positively selected. Receptor source: a man younger than 35 in good health. Some clones in this sample may be carry-over from other donors' samples.

V usage is TRBV2 and J usage is TRBJ2-2, with D possibly matching TRBD1 (6 bases). Germline CDR1 reads SNHLY; CDR2 reads FYNNEI. The germline V and J ends were trimmed by 8 bases and 4 bases, with 11 bases remaining between them. This CDR3 contains 13 residues. CDR3 protein: CASGIGGTGELFF. CDR3 DNA: TGTGCCAGCGGTATAGGGGGCACCGGGGAGCTGTTTTTT.

The CDR3 region is CASSDTRANNEQFF. The CDR3 DNA is TGTGCCAGCAGTGACACCCGGGCAAACAATGAGCAGTTCTTC. V and J are TRBV25-1 and TRBJ2-1; no definite D call. This CDR3 contains 14 residues. Germline V gene data show CDR1 as MGHDK and CDR2 as SYGVNS. V gave up 3 bases and J gave up 5 bases, with 11 bases separating them.

This chain links TRBV7-3 with TRBJ1-1, with 12 positions matching TRBD1. Germline assignment: CDR1 SGHTA and CDR2 FQGTGA. The CDR3 consists of 16 residues. The V gene end was trimmed by 5 bases and the J gene end by 12 bases; junction bases not matched to a gene: 16. The CDR3 nucleotides are TGTGCCAGCAGCCCGAATCCGGGACAGGGGGCGCATTTGCCTTTCTTT. It is translated as CASSPNPGQGAHLPFF. Complete variable domain (other parts from reference TRBV7-3 and TRBJ1-1): GAGVSQTPSNKVTEKGKYVELRCDPISGHTALYWYRQSLGQGPEFLIYFQGTGAADDSGLPNDRFFAVRPEGSVSTLKIQRTERGDSAVYLCASSPNPGQGAHLPFFGQGTRLTVV.

Comments on this clone: The sample carries other DNA sequences with the same CDR3. This chain connects TRBV7-8 to TRBJ2-1; TRBD2 aligns across 12 bases. The CDR3 consists of 16 residues. The germline gives CDR1 SGHVS, CDR2 FQNEAQ. The V segment lost 2 bases and the J segment 6 bases; nucleotides outside the gene matches: 5. The CDR3 coding sequence is TGTGCCAGCAGCTTACTAAGACTAGCGGGAGTCAATGAGCAGTTCTTC. This codes for CASSLLRLAGVNEQFF. Full variable domain (rest looked up from reference TRBV7-8 and TRBJ2-1): GAGVSQSPRYKVAKRGQDVALRCDPISGHVSLFWYQQALGQGPEFLTYFQNEAQLDKSGLPSDRFFAERPEGSVSTLKIQRTQQEDSAVYLCASSLLRLAGVNEQFFGPGTRLTVL.

J is TRBJ2-5 and V is TRBV27; D unresolved. The ends were cut back, 6 bases at V and 8 bases at J, with 16 bases in the middle. Germline V CDR1 and CDR2: MNHEY, SMNVEV (reference sequence). The length of the CDR3 is 13 residues. CDR3 DNA: TGTGCCAGCAGCGCGGACCAAAAGAGAACCCAGTACTTC. Translating gives CASSADQKRTQYF.

This rearrangement joins TRBV5-5 to TRBJ1-2; D gene ambiguous. V was clipped by 7 bases and J by 8 bases, with 21 bases between them. The CDR3 covers 14 residues. Germline values: CDR1 SGHKS, CDR2 YYEKEE (reference sequence). The CDR3 region is CASSPRLLAGGYTF. The DNA for the CDR3 is TGTGCCAGCTCGCCCCGCTTGTTGGCGGGAGGCTACACCTTC. Filled out from reference TRBV5-5 and TRBJ1-2, the complete variable domain reads DAGVTQSPTHLIKTRGQQVTLRCSPISGHKSVSWYQQVLGQGPQFIFQYYEKEERGRGNFPDRFSARQFPNYSSELNVNALLLGDSALYLCASSPRLLAGGYTFGSGTRLTVV.

The V and J genes are TRBV5-1 and TRBJ1-1, with 8 bases fitting TRBD1. The trim removed 2 bases at V and 11 bases at J, leaving 8 bases unmatched. The V gene's germline CDR1 is SGHRS and CDR2 YFSETQ. CDR3 length equals 13 residues. As DNA, the CDR3 is TGCGCCAGCAGCTTCGACAGGGGTCGCGGGGCTTTCTTT. Translation: CASSFDRGRGAFF.

The CDR3 region is CASSDFVTSAANNQPQHF. CDR3 DNA: TGTGCCAGCAGTGACTTTGTCACATCTGCGGCAAATAATCAGCCCCAGCATTTT. The chain recombines TRBV6-4 with TRBJ1-5; D uncertain. V was pared by 1 base and J by 4 bases, with 20 bases between. Germline V gives CDR1 MRHNA, CDR2 SNTAGT. This CDR3 is 18 amino acids long.

The V call is TRBV11-2, the J call TRBJ1-2; perhaps TRBD1 as D (5 bases). The CDR3 has 15 residues. CDR1 SGHAT and CDR2 FQNNGV come from the germline V gene. The V and J ends lost 5 bases and 5 bases respectively, with 18 bases between them. The CDR3 bases are TGTGCCAGCAGCCTAACCGGGACGGTGGATTATGGCTACACCTTC. It encodes CASSLTGTVDYGYTF.

A note on this clone: The same CDR3 is also encoded by other DNA sequences in this sample. This chain uses TRBV28 with TRBJ2-7; D gene ambiguous. The CDR3 has 12 residues. V lost 6 bases to trimming and J lost 3 bases, with 9 bases between them. Germline V gene data show CDR1 as MDHEN and CDR2 as SYDVKM. This CDR3 is CASSSVGYEQYF. The CDR3 DNA is TGTGCCAGCAGCTCAGTAGGCTACGAGCAGTACTTC.

This chain connects TRBV6-6 to TRBJ1-5; D is undetermined. The CDR3 totals 13 residues. Germline loops: CDR1 MNHNY, CDR2 SVGAGI (reference sequence). Trimming stripped 6 bases from V and 13 bases from J, with 19 bases between. The CDR3 nucleotides read TGTGCCAGCAGCGAAGTCTTAAGTTCGGGTCAGCATTTT. Translating gives CASSEVLSSGQHF.

With regard to this clone: Other DNA sequences within the sample encode an identical CDR3. V is TRBV30 and J is TRBJ1-5; no firm D call. The CDR3 sequence is 13 residues long. V was trimmed by 2 bases and J by 0 bases, leaving 5 bases between them. Germline V gene lookup returns CDR1 GTSNPN and CDR2 SVGIG (reference sequence). In DNA, the CDR3 is TGTGCCTGGAGTCCCAATAGCAATCAGCCCCAGCATTTT. Protein sequence: CAWSPNSNQPQHF.

This sequence joins TRBV7-2 and TRBJ1-2; D gene ambiguous. In germline, CDR1 is SGHTA, CDR2 FQGNSA. This CDR3 has 14 amino acids. Trimming removed 2 bases from V and 8 bases from J, with 15 bases in between. The CDR3 DNA reads TGTGCCAGCAGCTTAAGTGGCAGAACAAAAGGCTACACCTTC. This sequence encodes CASSLSGRTKGYTF.

The rearrangement joins TRBV2 to TRBJ2-1; D perhaps matches TRBD1 (5 bases). The germline V gene encodes CDR1 SNHLY and CDR2 FYNNEI. V was trimmed by 6 bases and J by 8 bases, leaving 14 bases between them. CDR3 length equals 13 residues. CDR3: CASRAGAYDEQFF. CDR3 nucleotides: TGTGCCAGCAGGGCTGGGGCGTACGATGAGCAGTTCTTC. The variable domain in full, with the rest retrieved from reference TRBV2 and TRBJ2-1, is EPEVTQTPSHQVTQMGQEVILRCVPISNHLYFYWYRQILGQKVEFLVSFYNNEISEKSEIFDDQFSVERPDGSNFTLKIRSTKLEDSAMYFCASRAGAYDEQFFGPGTRLTVL.

V usage is TRBV25-1 and J usage is TRBJ1-3, with 7 bases aligning to TRBD1. This CDR3 is built from 15 residues. CDR1 and CDR2 from the germline V gene are MGHDK and SYGVNS. V was pared by 5 bases and J by 1 base, with 5 bases of the junction left unmatched. CDR3 sequence: CASSLPGGSGNTIYF. DNA for the CDR3: TGTGCCAGCAGTCTCCCAGGGGGGTCTGGAAACACCATATATTTT. Full variable domain (missing parts from reference TRBV25-1 and TRBJ1-3): EADIYQTPRYLVIGTGKKITLECSQTMGHDKMYWYQQDPGMELHLIHYSYGVNSTEKGDLSSESTVSRIRTEHFPLTLESARPSHTSQYLCASSLPGGSGNTIYFGEGSWLTVV.

V is TRBV5-6 and J is TRBJ2-1, with D perhaps TRBD2 (6 bases). Germline CDR1 and CDR2: SGHDT and YYEEEE. Trimming took off 6 bases at V and 14 bases at J, with 24 bases between the two ends. The CDR3 sequence is 14 residues long. Here the CDR3 reads CASNFGLATNAKFF. Written as DNA, the CDR3 is TGTGCCAGCAACTTCGGGCTAGCGACAAATGCGAAGTTCTTC.

V and J are TRBV9 and TRBJ2-5; D is perhaps TRBD2 (5 bases). The germline V gene encodes CDR1 SGDLS and CDR2 YYNGEE. V dropped 3 bases and J dropped 4 bases, with 13 bases sitting between them. The CDR3 extends over 14 amino acids. CDR3 nucleotides: TGTGCCAGCAGCGCCCCGGGATATCGAGAGACCCAGTACTTC. This sequence encodes CASSAPGYRETQYF.

This rearrangement joins TRBV6-6 to TRBJ2-7, with 7 bases that match TRBD2. The CDR3 covers 11 residues. Germline V gives CDR1 MNHNY, CDR2 SVGAGI (reference sequence). V trimming: 8 bases; J trimming: 6 bases; junction bases outside the gene matches: 4. CDR3 in amino acids: CASGRASEQYF. Written as DNA, the CDR3 is TGTGCCAGCGGGAGGGCCTCCGAGCAGTACTTC.

For this clone: Other DNA sequences in this sample translate to the same CDR3. The rearrangement joins TRBV5-1 to TRBJ2-3; D gene uncertain. The CDR3 loop spans 11 amino acids. Trimming removed 1 base at V and 6 bases at J, with 3 bases between. Germline V gives CDR1 SGHRS, CDR2 YFSETQ. The DNA for the CDR3 is TGCGCCAGCAGCTTGAGGGATACGCAGTATTTT. This encodes CASSLRDTQYF.

CDR3 DNA sequence: TGTGCCAGCAGCTCGCGGGGGGGCGACAGGGGAGCCTACGAGCAGTACTTC. It translates to CASSSRGGDRGAYEQYF. The rearrangement joins TRBV7-2 to TRBJ2-7; tentatively, D is TRBD2 (9 bases). Germline V gives CDR1 SGHTA, CDR2 FQGNSA. The CDR3 extends over 17 amino acids. Trimming removed 4 bases from V and 2 bases from J, with 21 bases in between.

The rearrangement links TRBV18 to TRBJ2-7; D may be TRBD2 (7 bases). Per the germline V gene, CDR1 is KGHSH and CDR2 is LQKENI. The V end lost 0 bases, the J end lost 4 bases, and 13 bases lay between the germline ends. This CDR3 spans 15 amino acids. As DNA, the CDR3 is TGTGCCAGCTCACCACCGGACAGCGGGAAATACGAGCAGTACTTC. Translating it yields CASSPPDSGKYEQYF.

This clone has a single count. The rearrangement joins TRBV11-2 to TRBJ2-2; D might be TRBD1 (6 bases). CDR1 is SGHAT, CDR2 FQNNGV, per germline. V dropped 4 bases and J dropped 1 base, with 13 bases sitting between them. This CDR3 region has 16 residues. For the CDR3, the DNA is TGTGCCAGCAGCTCGGACAGCCATATGAACACCGGGGAGCTGTTTTTT. It is translated as CASSSDSHMNTGELFF. The entire variable domain, with the rest obtained from reference TRBV11-2 and TRBJ2-2, is as follows: EAGVAQSPRYKIIEKRQSVAFWCNPISGHATLYWYQQILGQGPKLLIQFQNNGVVDDSQLPKDRFSAERLKGVDSTLKIQPAKLEDSAVYLCASSSDSHMNTGELFFGEGSRLTVL.

V usage is TRBV7-2 and J usage is TRBJ2-7, with 7 bases that match TRBD2. The CDR3 extends over 15 amino acids. Per germline, CDR1 SGHTA and CDR2 FQGNSA. The V gene end was trimmed by 1 base and the J gene end by 2 bases; junction bases not matched to a gene: 5. CDR3 nucleotide sequence: TGTGCCAGCAGCTTAGGGTCGGGGGGAACCTACGAGCAGTACTTC. Protein: CASSLGSGGTYEQYF.

The genes are TRBV4-3 and TRBJ2-7; TRBD2 matches at 8 bases. The CDR3 sequence is 14 residues long. The germline V gene has CDR1 LGHNA and CDR2 YSLEER. V was pared by 7 bases and J by 2 bases, with 7 bases of the junction left unmatched. CDR3 in DNA: TGCGCCAGCACTCCGGGACTAGGCCCCTACGAGCAGTACTTC. Residues: CASTPGLGPYEQYF.

The rearrangement links TRBV7-9 to TRBJ1-2, with 9 bases identical to TRBD1. The CDR3 consists of 13 residues. V dropped 1 base and J dropped 8; count of bases not matched to a gene: 2. CDR1 and CDR2 from the germline V gene are SEHNR and FQNEAQ (reference sequence). In DNA, the CDR3 is TGTGCCAGCAGCTTAGGGACAGGGGAAGGCTACACCTTC. This encodes CASSLGTGEGYTF.

For the CDR3, the DNA is TGTGCCAGCAGTCGCGGGCGCAATCAGCCCCAGCATTTT. Protein: CASSRGRNQPQHF. The V and J genes are TRBV28 and TRBJ1-5; no firm D call. Trimming removed 5 bases from V and 2 bases from J, with 7 bases in between. Germline V gene data show CDR1 as MDHEN and CDR2 as SYDVKM. The CDR3 length is 13 residues.

The chain couples TRBV5-8 to TRBJ2-5; the D is unclear. Germline V CDR1 and CDR2: SGHTS, YDEGEE. CDR3 length: 13 amino acids. Trimming removed 0 bases from V and 3 bases from J, with 6 bases in between. CDR3 sequence reads: CASSLDGKETQYF. The CDR3 DNA follows: TGTGCCAGCAGCTTGGACGGAAAAGAGACCCAGTACTTC.

Comments on this clone: The same CDR3 can be traced to other DNA sequences in this sample. V is TRBV14 and J is TRBJ2-6; D is uncertain. Germline assignment: CDR1 SGHDN and CDR2 FVKESK. This CDR3 contains 14 residues. V shed 3 bases and J shed 1 base, with 4 bases lying between them. The DNA for the CDR3 is TGTGCCAGCAGCCAGTCTTCTGGGGCCAACGTCCTGACTTTC. Protein: CASSQSSGANVLTF.

The gene calls are TRBV2 and TRBJ1-2, with D unresolved. This CDR3 is 11 amino acids long. Trimming shortened V by 6 bases and J by 8 bases, and 10 bases separated the two germline ends. Germline CDR1 SNHLY, CDR2 FYNNEI. CDR3 in amino acids: CASRGVRGYTF. The DNA of the CDR3 is TGTGCCAGCAGGGGTGTAAGGGGCTACACCTTC.

This chain links TRBV5-5 with TRBJ1-2, with TRBD1 matching over 7 bases. The J segment lost 3 bases and the V segment lost 1 base, leaving 3 bases of the junction unmatched. The CDR3 sequence is 14 residues long. Germline V gene sequence: CDR1 SGHKS, CDR2 YYEKEE (reference sequence). DNA of the CDR3: TGTGCCAGCAGCTTGCCTGACAGGGACTATGGCTACACCTTC. The encoded protein is CASSLPDRDYGYTF.

Notes on this clone: Its ends do not fully match the called genes, so a read error is possible. This sample includes further DNA sequences coding for the same CDR3. The chain employs TRBV19 and TRBJ2-6; TRBD1 aligns across 7 bases. In germline, CDR1 is LNHDA, CDR2 SQIVND (reference sequence). The CDR3 has 15 residues. CDR3 sequence: CASSIGGSGANVLTF. In DNA form, the CDR3 reads TGTGCCAGTAGCATAGGGGGCAGCGGGGCCAACGTCCTGACTTTC.

V gene TRBV5-1 combines with J gene TRBJ2-5; TRBD2 agrees at 9 bases. The V gene end was trimmed by 3 bases and the J gene end by 0 bases; junction bases not matched to a gene: 6. The CDR3 has 16 residues. Germline assignment: CDR1 SGHRS and CDR2 YFSETQ. The CDR3 sequence: CASSSLAGNNQETQYF. CDR3 coding DNA: TGCGCCAGCAGCTCTCTAGCGGGAAATAACCAAGAGACCCAGTACTTC. Supplemented by reference TRBV5-1 and TRBJ2-5, the full variable domain reads KAGVTQTPRYLIKTRGQQVTLSCSPISGHRSVSWYQQTPGQGLQFLFEYFSETQRNKGNFPGRFSGRQFSNSRSEMNVSTLELGDSALYLCASSSLAGNNQETQYFGPGTRLLVL.